These 28 T cell receptor beta chains share one sample of origin, sequenced in a study of tumor-infiltrating lymphocytes in primary liver carcinoma. The investigators made TCR beta cDNA from roughly 0.45 ug total RNA, using a constant-region primer. Construction of TCR beta libraries relied on three successive nested multiplex PCR rounds employing slightly modified ARM-PCR. The study ran its first two PCR rounds for 9 to 10 cycles each, using TRBV1-TRBV30 forward primers and a C-beta reverse primer. A single record per CDR3 protein comes from TCRdb applying MiXCR to the multiplex PCR reads. The data hold 100,000 or so distinct CDR3 sequences, with roughly four fifths observed a single time. Starting material for RNA and DNA co-extraction consisted of roughly 19-31 mg of unsorted bulk tissue. Sequences were obtained from liver tumor tissue from sampling region 3. Subset given: tumor region T3, left-lateral pole. These receptors were obtained from a man in his forties with primary liver carcinoma and hepatitis B virus infection.

To note about this clonotype: Mismatch with germline at one junction end may stem from a read error. CDR3: CASSLVTGYGYIF. The DNA of the CDR3 is TGTGCCAGCAGTTTGGTCACAGGCTATGGCTACATCTTC. The chain has TRBV28 and TRBJ1-2; D may be TRBD1 (5 bases). Germline assignment: CDR1 MDHEN and CDR2 SYDVKM. The CDR3 runs 13 residues.

In regard to this clonotype: Relative to the germline gene, one junction end is altered; a read error may explain this. The J gene is TRBJ1-1, the V gene TRBV29-1; D call uncertain. Looked up from germline, CDR1 is SQVTM and CDR2 is ANQGSEA. This CDR3 region has 13 residues. The DNA of the CDR3 is TGTAGCGTTTTAAGGACCTCAGGCTCCAAAGCTTTCTTT. This encodes CSVLRTSGSKAFF.

A remark on this clonotype: This may stem from a read error, because a much larger clone lies one nucleotide away. The chain is built from TRBV30 and TRBJ1-6; tentatively, D is TRBD1 (6 bases). The CDR3 runs to 14 residues. Germline CDR1 GTSNPN, CDR2 SVGIG (reference sequence). The V end lost 4 bases, the J end lost 8 bases, and 15 bases lay between the germline ends. In DNA form, the CDR3 reads TGTGCCTGGACCTCCCGGGGGGCGTATTCACCCCTCCACTTT. Its protein product is CAWTSRGAYSPLHF.

The genes are TRBV29-1 and TRBJ2-3; D is possibly TRBD1 (5 bases). The CDR3 extends over 14 amino acids. V gave up 7 bases and J gave up 3 bases, with 17 bases separating them. The germline CDR1 and CDR2 sequences are SQVTM and ANQGSEA. CDR3 sequence: CSAPRVLLTDTQYF. The CDR3 DNA is TGCAGCGCCCCCAGGGTCCTCCTTACAGATACGCAGTATTTT.

This clonotype was recorded once. No conserved phenylalanine or tryptophan is present at the end of the CDR3, so a read error is the likely explanation. The chain recombines TRBV5-1 with TRBJ2-6, with D unclear. Germline loops: CDR1 SGHRS, CDR2 YFSETQ. With 3 bases removed from V and 6 bases from J, the gap between germline ends came to 13 bases. The CDR3 contains 15 residues. In nucleotides, the CDR3 is TGCGCCAGCAGCTGGGTGGGCTCCGAGGCCAACGTCCTGACTCTC. Translated, it gives CASSWVGSEANVLTL.

As to this clonotype: One junction end does not reproduce the germline sequence, and a read error may be involved. The V call is TRBV28, the J call TRBJ1-2; D call uncertain. There are 16 residues in the CDR3. CDR1 and CDR2 (germline): MDHEN, SYDVKM. CDR3 amino acids: CVSSSAADPEPHGYTF. The CDR3 region has the DNA TGTGTCAGCAGTTCCGCTGCCGACCCGGAACCCCATGGCTACACCTTC.

The chain links TRBV19 to TRBJ1-5, with unresolved D. CDR3 length equals 14 residues. Germline V gene sequence: CDR1 LNHDA, CDR2 SQIVND (reference sequence). V lost 11 bases to trimming and J lost 6 bases, with 20 bases between them. The CDR3 reads CAGTPNFGIQPQHF. CDR3 DNA: TGTGCCGGTACCCCAAACTTCGGCATTCAGCCCCAGCATTTT. The whole variable domain, filled in from reference TRBV19 and TRBJ1-5, reads DGGITQSPKYLFRKEGQNVTLSCEQNLNHDAMYWYRQDPGQGLRLIYYSQIVNDFQKGDIAEGYSVSREKKESFPLTVTSAQKNPTAFYLCAGTPNFGIQPQHFGDGTRLSIL.

A remark on this clonotype: One end of the junction is discordant with germline, which a read error may explain. The chain is built from TRBV5-4 and TRBJ1-5; D gene uncertain. CDR1 and CDR2 from the germline V gene are SGHNT and YYREEE (reference sequence). There are 15 residues in the CDR3. CDR3 sequence (DNA): TGTGCCAGCAGCCGTGACGGAAATAGCAATCAGCCCAAGCATTTT. Its protein product is CASSRDGNSNQPKHF.

Notes on this clonotype: It is likely a read error, because the conserved phenylalanine at the end of the CDR3 is missing. The chain employs TRBV29-1 and TRBJ1-2, with D possibly TRBD1 on 5 matching bases. Germline assignment: CDR1 SQVTM and CDR2 ANQGSEA. This CDR3 spans 18 amino acids. Trimming took 4 bases from V and 0 from J, leaving 24 bases between them. Written as DNA, the CDR3 is TGCAGCGTTGGGGCACCAACAGGAATTCAAGTAGCTAACTATGGCTACACCATC. It specifies CSVGAPTGIQVANYGYTI.

A remark on this clonotype: A read error may account for a junction end that differs from germline. The rearrangement uses TRBV28 and TRBJ2-7, with unresolved D. Germline assignment: CDR1 MDHEN and CDR2 SYDVKM. This CDR3 has 11 residues. The CDR3 DNA reads TGTGTCAGCAGCCCCCGTTACGAGCACTACTTC. It specifies CVSSPRYEHYF.

This sequence joins TRBV28 and TRBJ2-1; 8 bases are a match to TRBD2. Germline assignment: CDR1 MDHEN and CDR2 SYDVKM. V shed 3 bases, J shed 0 bases, and the junction held 13 bases outside the gene matches. The CDR3 length is 19 residues. CDR3: CASSFAGLVGLNSYNEQFF. CDR3 bases: TGTGCCAGCAGTTTTGCGGGACTAGTGGGATTGAACTCCTACAATGAGCAGTTCTTC. The full variable domain, rest sourced from reference TRBV28 and TRBJ2-1, is DVKVTQSSRYLVKRTGEKVFLECVQDMDHENMFWYRQDPGLGLRLIYFSYDVKMKEKGDIPEGYSVSREKKERFSLILESASTNQTSMYLCASSFAGLVGLNSYNEQFFGPGTRLTVL.

This clonotype occurred many times. The CDR3 region is CASADSGSTDTQYF. The CDR3 DNA follows: TGTGCCAGCGCGGATAGCGGGAGCACAGATACGCAGTATTTT. V gene TRBV5-5 combines with J gene TRBJ2-3; 7 bases are a match to TRBD2. J was trimmed by 0 bases and V by 7 bases; bases with no gene match: 5. Germline V gene sequence: CDR1 SGHKS, CDR2 YYEKEE (reference sequence). This CDR3 is built from 14 residues.

As regards this clonotype: This CDR3 is missing its conserved last phenylalanine or tryptophan, likely due to a read error. Because the CDR3's place on the DNA is in doubt, the DNA is left out and the CDR3 is given as listed by TCRdb. V and J are TRBV11-2 and TRBJ2-3; the DNA was not compared with TRBD1, the D call given in the table. Germline values: CDR1 SGHAT, CDR2 FQNNGV. Both ends counted, the CDR3 spans 14 residues. The chain's CDR3 is CASSPPGRADTHYL.

A remark on this clonotype: A much larger clone lies a single base off, so this may be a read error. This chain uses TRBV6-2 or TRBV6-3 with TRBJ1-1; D remains ambiguous. In germline, CDR1 is MNHEY, CDR2 SVGEGT. This CDR3 comprises 11 residues. The DNA of the CDR3 is TGTGCCAGCAGTTACTTAGTGGAAGCTCTCTTT. The encoded protein is CASSYLVEALF.

The chain combines TRBV29-1 with TRBJ2-3; 8 nucleotides align to TRBD2. In germline, CDR1 is SQVTM, CDR2 ANQGSEA. Trimming cost V 5 bases and J 11 bases; bases outside gene matches: 12. The CDR3 has 13 residues. The CDR3 region is CSVKSGGTNMQYF. CDR3 nucleotide sequence: TGCAGCGTTAAGAGCGGGGGCACAAATATGCAGTATTTT.

Worth noting for this clonotype: Its ends do not fully match the called genes, so a read error is possible. This chain connects TRBV29-1 to TRBJ2-3; TRBD2 aligns across 14 bases. This CDR3 contains 15 residues. Germline V gene sequence: CDR1 SQVTM, CDR2 ANQGSEA. DNA of the CDR3: TGCAGCGTTAACGGGACTAGCGGGAGAGGGGATACACAGTATTTT. Translated, it gives CSVNGTSGRGDTQYF.

V is TRBV11-1 and J is TRBJ2-3, with TRBD2 matching over 8 bases. Germline V gene sequence: CDR1 SGHAT, CDR2 FQDESV (reference sequence). V lost 7 bases, J lost 6 bases, and 15 bases stayed unmatched. The CDR3 spans 16 residues. This chain's CDR3 is CASIGSQAGGVDTQYF. The DNA for the CDR3 is TGTGCCAGCATCGGCAGCCAGGCGGGAGGTGTGGATACGCAGTATTTT.

Worth noting for this clonotype: Being one base from a much bigger clone, this may be a read error. V is TRBV7-9 and J is TRBJ2-5; tentatively, D is TRBD1 (6 bases). This CDR3 is 15 amino acids long. The germline V gene encodes CDR1 SEHNR and CDR2 FQNEAQ (reference sequence). The CDR3 nucleotides read TGTGCCAGCAGCTTATCCCAGGGGCTATCGGAGACCCAGTGCTTC. This translates into CASSLSQGLSETQCF.

On this clonotype itself: Given the absence of the conserved phenylalanine or tryptophan at the CDR3 end, a read error is likely. The CDR3 sequence: CASTAILGGEQYL. CDR3 coding DNA: TGCGCCAGCACCGCAATCCTAGGGGGGGAGCAGTACTTA. The chain employs TRBV10-1 and TRBJ2-7, with D tentatively TRBD1 or TRBD2 (6 bases each). From germline, CDR1 is WNHNN and CDR2 SYGVQD (reference sequence). The CDR3 is 13 residues long. With 7 bases removed from V and 7 bases from J, the gap between germline ends came to 17 bases.

This clonotype was found many times. A much bigger clone sits one base away, suggesting this may be a read error. The conserved closing phenylalanine or tryptophan is absent in this CDR3, likely reflecting a read error. The chain recombines TRBV12-3 or TRBV12-4 with TRBJ1-5; D gene ambiguous. This CDR3 contains 15 residues. Trimming took 2 bases from V and 0 from J, leaving 8 bases between them. The CDR3 DNA is TGTGCCAGCAGTTTAAATCGGGGTAGCAATCAGCCCCAGCATTCT. It encodes CASSLNRGSNQPQHS.

V gene TRBV5-1 combines with J gene TRBJ1-1; a possible D gene is TRBD1 (6 bases). CDR1 and CDR2 from the germline V gene are SGHRS and YFSETQ. The CDR3 runs 14 residues. Trimming removed 1 base from V and 5 bases from J, with 12 bases in between. CDR3 nucleotide sequence: TGCGCCAGCAGCTTGACTAGGGGGTGGACTGAAGCTTTCTTT. Amino acids: CASSLTRGWTEAFF.

Details on this clonotype: The junction departs from germline at one end; a sequencing error may be responsible. The J gene is TRBJ2-5, the V gene TRBV5-1, with a weak D call TRBD1 (5 bases). This CDR3 is built from 14 residues. Germline CDR1 is SGHRS and CDR2 is YFSETQ. In DNA form, the CDR3 reads TGCGCCAGCAGCTTGATTACAGGTTCAGAGACCCACTACTTC. This sequence encodes CASSLITGSETHYF.

The CDR3 DNA reads TGTGCCAGCAGTACTACCCAGGAGATTGAAGCTTTCTTT. The encoded protein is CASSTTQEIEAFF. The gene calls are TRBV9 and TRBJ1-1; unclear D gene. The V end lost 5 bases, the J end lost 7 bases, and 15 bases lay between the germline ends. The length of the CDR3 is 13 residues. Germline V lookup: CDR1 SGDLS, CDR2 YYNGEE.

Note on this clonotype: Since no conserved phenylalanine or tryptophan closes the CDR3, a read error is the likely cause. This chain links TRBV12-3 or TRBV12-4 with TRBJ1-2; TRBD1 aligns across 10 bases. CDR3 length: 15 residues. DNA of the CDR3: TGTGCCAACAGTTTAGACAGACAGGGGGCGCGGGGCTACACCATC. Its translation: CANSLDRQGARGYTI.

Of note for this clonotype: The CDR3 ends on some other residue instead of the conserved phenylalanine or tryptophan, so this is likely a read error. This chain links TRBV12-3 or TRBV12-4 with TRBJ2-7, with TRBD1 matching over 7 bases. This CDR3 is 15 amino acids long. CDR3 residues: CASRHTQQGLCEQYL. CDR3 DNA sequence: TGCGCCAGCAGACATACACAACAGGGGCTCTGCGAGCAGTACCTC.

As concerns this clonotype: At one of its ends the junction is not consistent with the germline gene, which may arise from a read error. The chain combines TRBV5-4 with TRBJ2-3; 9 bases align to TRBD2. The germline CDR1 and CDR2 sequences are SGHNT and YYREEE (reference sequence). The CDR3 spans 16 residues. CDR3 amino acids: CASSMLAGGPTDTQYF. CDR3 bases: TGTGCCAGCAGCATGCTCGCGGGGGGGCCCACAGATACACAGTATTTT.

This sequence joins TRBV12-3 or TRBV12-4 and TRBJ2-7, with TRBD1 matching over 10 bases. Trimming removed 7 bases from V and 3 bases from J; junction bases left unmatched: 6. The CDR3 consists of 14 residues. CDR3 protein: CASKPGQGIYEQYF. Here the CDR3 DNA reads TGTGCCAGCAAACCGGGACAGGGGATCTACGAGCAGTACTTC.

As regards this clonotype: An end of the junction differs from the germline gene, which may be a read error. The genes are TRBV12-3 or TRBV12-4 and TRBJ2-3; D may be TRBD2 (6 bases). The CDR3 spans 15 residues. In nucleotides, the CDR3 is TGTGCCAGTAGTTTAGGTTCCGGCAGCGGGCGCGCGCAGTATTTT. This codes for CASSLGSGSGRAQYF.